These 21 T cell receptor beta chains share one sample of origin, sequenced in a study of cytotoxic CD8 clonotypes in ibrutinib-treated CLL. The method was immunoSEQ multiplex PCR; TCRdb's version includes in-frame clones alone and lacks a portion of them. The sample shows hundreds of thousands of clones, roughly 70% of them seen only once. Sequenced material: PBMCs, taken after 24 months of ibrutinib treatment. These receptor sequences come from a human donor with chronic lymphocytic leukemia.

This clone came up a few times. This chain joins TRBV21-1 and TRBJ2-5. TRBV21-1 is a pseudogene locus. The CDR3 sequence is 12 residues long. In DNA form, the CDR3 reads TGTGCCAGCAGCCCCCGACAAGAGACCCAGTACTTC. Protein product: CASSPRQETQYF.

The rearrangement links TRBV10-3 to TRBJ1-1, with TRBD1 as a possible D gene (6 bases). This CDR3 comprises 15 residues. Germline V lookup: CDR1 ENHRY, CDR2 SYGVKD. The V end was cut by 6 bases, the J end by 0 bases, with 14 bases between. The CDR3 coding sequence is TGTGCCATCAGAGACATTACAGGGTTGAACACTGAAGCTTTCTTT. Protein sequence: CAIRDITGLNTEAFF.

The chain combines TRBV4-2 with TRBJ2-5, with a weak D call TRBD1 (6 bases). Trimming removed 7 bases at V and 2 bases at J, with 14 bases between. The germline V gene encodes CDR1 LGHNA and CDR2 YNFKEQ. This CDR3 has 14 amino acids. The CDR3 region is CASTPATGQETQYF. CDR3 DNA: TGTGCCAGCACCCCCGCCACAGGGCAAGAGACCCAGTACTTC.

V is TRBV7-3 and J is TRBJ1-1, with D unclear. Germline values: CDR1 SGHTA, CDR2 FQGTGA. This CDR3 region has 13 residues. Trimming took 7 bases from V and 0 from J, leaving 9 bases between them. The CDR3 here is CASTEQLNTEAFF. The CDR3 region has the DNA TGTGCCAGCACAGAACAGCTGAACACTGAAGCTTTCTTT. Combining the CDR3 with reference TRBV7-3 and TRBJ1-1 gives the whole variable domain GAGVSQTPSNKVTEKGKYVELRCDPISGHTALYWYRQSLGQGPEFLIYFQGTGAADDSGLPNDRFFAVRPEGSVSTLKIQRTERGDSAVYLCASTEQLNTEAFFGQGTRLTVV.

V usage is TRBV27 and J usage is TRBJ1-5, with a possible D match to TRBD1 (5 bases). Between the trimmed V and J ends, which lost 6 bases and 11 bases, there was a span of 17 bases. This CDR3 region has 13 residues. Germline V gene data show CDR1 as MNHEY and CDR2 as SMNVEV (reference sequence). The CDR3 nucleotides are TGTGCCAGCAGCCCAGATGGGGGGAGGACCCAGCATTTT. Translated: CASSPDGGRTQHF.

CDR3 sequence reads: CAWTQSGGPDTQYF. CDR3 in DNA: TGTGCCTGGACTCAGAGCGGGGGCCCAGATACGCAGTATTTT. The V call is TRBV30, the J call TRBJ2-3, with 8 bases identical to TRBD2. This CDR3 contains 14 residues. CDR1 is GTSNPN and CDR2 is SVGIG in the germline V gene (reference sequence). The V gene end was trimmed by 4 bases and the J gene end by 4 bases; junction bases not matched to a gene: 7.

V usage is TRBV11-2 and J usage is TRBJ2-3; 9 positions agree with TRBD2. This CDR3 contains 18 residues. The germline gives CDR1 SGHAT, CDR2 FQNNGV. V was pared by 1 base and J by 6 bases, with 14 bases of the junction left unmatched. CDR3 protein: CASSLVYRGSGSGDTQYF. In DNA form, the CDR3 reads TGTGCCAGCAGCTTAGTATATCGCGGTAGCGGGAGTGGGGATACGCAGTATTTT.

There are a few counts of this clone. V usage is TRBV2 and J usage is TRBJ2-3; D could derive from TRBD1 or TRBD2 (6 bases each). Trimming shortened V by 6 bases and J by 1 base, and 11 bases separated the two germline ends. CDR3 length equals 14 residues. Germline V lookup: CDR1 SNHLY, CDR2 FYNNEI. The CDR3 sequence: CASRNREGTDTQYF. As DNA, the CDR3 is TGTGCCAGCAGAAACAGGGAGGGCACAGATACGCAGTATTTT.

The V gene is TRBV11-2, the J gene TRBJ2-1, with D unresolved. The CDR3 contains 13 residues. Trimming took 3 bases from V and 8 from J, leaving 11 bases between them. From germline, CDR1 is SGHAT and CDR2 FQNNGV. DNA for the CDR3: TGTGCCAGCAGCTTGGCCACGACGGATGAGCAGTTCTTC. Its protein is CASSLATTDEQFF.

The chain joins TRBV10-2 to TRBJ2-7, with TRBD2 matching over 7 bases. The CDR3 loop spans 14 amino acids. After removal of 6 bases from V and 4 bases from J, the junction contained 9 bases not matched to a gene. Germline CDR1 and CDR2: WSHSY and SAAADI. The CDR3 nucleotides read TGCGCCAGCAGCTTACCGGGACTACGTTACGAGCAGTACTTC. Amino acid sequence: CASSLPGLRYEQYF.

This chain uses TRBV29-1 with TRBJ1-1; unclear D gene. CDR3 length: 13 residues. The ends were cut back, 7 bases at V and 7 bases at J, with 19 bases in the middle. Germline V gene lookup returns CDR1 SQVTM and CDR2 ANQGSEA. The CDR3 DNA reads TGCAGCGCCTTAAGAGGAGGACTGAGTGAAGCTTTCTTT. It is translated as CSALRGGLSEAFF.

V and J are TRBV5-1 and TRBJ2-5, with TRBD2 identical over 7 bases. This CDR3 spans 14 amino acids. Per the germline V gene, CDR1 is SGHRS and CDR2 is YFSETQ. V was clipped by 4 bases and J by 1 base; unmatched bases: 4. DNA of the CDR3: TGCGCCAGCAGCCCCACTAGCGCCCAAGAGACCCAGTACTTC. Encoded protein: CASSPTSAQETQYF.

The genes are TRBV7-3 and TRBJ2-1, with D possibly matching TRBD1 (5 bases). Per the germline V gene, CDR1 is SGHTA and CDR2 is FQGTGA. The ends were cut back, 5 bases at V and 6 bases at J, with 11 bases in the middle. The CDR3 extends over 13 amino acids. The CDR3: CASSPNRFNEQFF. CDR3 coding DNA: TGTGCCAGCAGCCCTAACAGGTTCAATGAGCAGTTCTTC.

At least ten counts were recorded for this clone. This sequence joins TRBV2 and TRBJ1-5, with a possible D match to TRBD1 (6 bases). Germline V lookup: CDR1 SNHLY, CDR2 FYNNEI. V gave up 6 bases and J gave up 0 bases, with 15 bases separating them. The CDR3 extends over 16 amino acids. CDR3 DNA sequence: TGTGCCAGCAGACCAGACAGGTTGTATAGCAATCAGCCCCAGCATTTT. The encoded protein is CASRPDRLYSNQPQHF.

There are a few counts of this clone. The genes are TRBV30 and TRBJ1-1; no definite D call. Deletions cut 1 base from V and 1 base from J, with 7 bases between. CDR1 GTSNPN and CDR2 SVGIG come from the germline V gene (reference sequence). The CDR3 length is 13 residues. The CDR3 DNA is TGTGCCTGGAGTGGGCTGACGAACACTGAAGCTTTCTTT. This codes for CAWSGLTNTEAFF.

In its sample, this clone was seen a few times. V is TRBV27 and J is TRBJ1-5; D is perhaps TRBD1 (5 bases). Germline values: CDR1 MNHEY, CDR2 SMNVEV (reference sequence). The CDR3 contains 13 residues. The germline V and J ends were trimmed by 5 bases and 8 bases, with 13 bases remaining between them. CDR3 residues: CASSPLGGEPQHF. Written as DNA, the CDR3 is TGTGCCAGCAGTCCATTGGGGGGGGAGCCCCAGCATTTT.

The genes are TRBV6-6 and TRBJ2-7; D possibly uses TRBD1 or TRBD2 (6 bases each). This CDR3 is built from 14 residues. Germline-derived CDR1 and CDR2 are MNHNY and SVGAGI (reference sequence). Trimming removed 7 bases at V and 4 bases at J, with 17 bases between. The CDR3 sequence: CASTSGGEVYEQYF. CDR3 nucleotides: TGTGCCAGCACCTCCGGGGGCGAGGTGTACGAGCAGTACTTC.

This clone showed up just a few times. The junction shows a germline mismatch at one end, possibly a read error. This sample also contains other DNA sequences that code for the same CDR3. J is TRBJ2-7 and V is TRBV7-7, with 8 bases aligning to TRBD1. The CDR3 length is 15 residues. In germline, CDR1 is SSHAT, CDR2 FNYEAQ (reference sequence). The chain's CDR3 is CASSLGQGPTYEQYF. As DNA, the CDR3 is TGTGCTAGCAGCTTAGGACAGGGACCCACCTACGAGCAGTACTTC.

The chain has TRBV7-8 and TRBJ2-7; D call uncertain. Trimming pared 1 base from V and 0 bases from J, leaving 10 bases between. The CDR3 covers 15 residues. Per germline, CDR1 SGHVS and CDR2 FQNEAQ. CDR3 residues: CASSLVGVSSYEQYF. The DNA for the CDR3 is TGTGCCAGCAGCTTAGTCGGAGTTAGCTCCTACGAGCAGTACTTC. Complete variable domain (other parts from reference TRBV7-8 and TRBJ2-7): GAGVSQSPRYKVAKRGQDVALRCDPISGHVSLFWYQQALGQGPEFLTYFQNEAQLDKSGLPSDRFFAERPEGSVSTLKIQRTQQEDSAVYLCASSLVGVSSYEQYFGPGTRLTVT.

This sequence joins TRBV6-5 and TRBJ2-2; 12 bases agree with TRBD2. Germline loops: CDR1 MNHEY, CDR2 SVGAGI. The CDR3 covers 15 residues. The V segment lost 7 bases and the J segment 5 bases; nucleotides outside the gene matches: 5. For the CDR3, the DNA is TGTGCCAGCACTATGACTAGCGGGAGAACCGGGGAGCTGTTTTTT. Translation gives CASTMTSGRTGELFF.

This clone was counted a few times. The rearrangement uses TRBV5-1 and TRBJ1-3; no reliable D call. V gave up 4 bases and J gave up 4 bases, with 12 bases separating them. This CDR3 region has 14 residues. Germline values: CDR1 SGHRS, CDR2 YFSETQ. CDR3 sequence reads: CASSEGGHGNTIYF. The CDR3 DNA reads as TGCGCCAGCAGCGAGGGAGGGCACGGAAACACCATATATTTT. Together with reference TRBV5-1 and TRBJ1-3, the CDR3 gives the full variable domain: KAGVTQTPRYLIKTRGQQVTLSCSPISGHRSVSWYQQTPGQGLQFLFEYFSETQRNKGNFPGRFSGRQFSNSRSEMNVSTLELGDSALYLCASSEGGHGNTIYFGEGSWLTVV.